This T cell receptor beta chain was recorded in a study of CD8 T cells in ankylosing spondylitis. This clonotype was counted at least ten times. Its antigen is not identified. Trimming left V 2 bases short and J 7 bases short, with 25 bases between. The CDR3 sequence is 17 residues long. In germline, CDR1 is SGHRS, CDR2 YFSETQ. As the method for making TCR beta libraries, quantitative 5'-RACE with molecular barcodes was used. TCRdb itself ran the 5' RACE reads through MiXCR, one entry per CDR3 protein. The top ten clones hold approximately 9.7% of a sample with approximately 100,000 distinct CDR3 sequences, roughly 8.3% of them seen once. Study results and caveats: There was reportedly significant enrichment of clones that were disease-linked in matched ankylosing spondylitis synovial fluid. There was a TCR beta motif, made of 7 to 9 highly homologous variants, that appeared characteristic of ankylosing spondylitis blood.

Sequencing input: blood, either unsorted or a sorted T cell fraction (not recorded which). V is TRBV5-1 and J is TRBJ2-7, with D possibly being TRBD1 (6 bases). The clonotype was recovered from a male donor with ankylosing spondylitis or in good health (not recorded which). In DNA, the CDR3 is TGCGCCAGCAGCTTAACTGGCCATGGACAGCCTTTTCAGGAGCAGTACTTC. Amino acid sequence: CASSLTGHGQPFQEQYF.